These 20 T cell receptor beta chains came from one sample sequenced in a study of cytomegalovirus exposure and HLA in healthy donors. PCR employed 60 Vbeta and 13 Jbeta primers. Using immunoSEQ multiplex PCR, the repertoire was profiled, and TCRdb retains in-frame clones only, with some absent. Of over 100,000 clones listed, more than 65% are singletons. Sequenced input: PBMCs. The receptors stem from a woman aged 18-35 years in good health and CMV-seropositive.

The chain joins TRBV15 to TRBJ2-3; TRBD2 is a possible D gene (6 bases). CDR3 length: 16 amino acids. CDR1 and CDR2 (germline): LNHNV, YYDKDF (reference sequence). V lost 0 bases to trimming and J lost 3 bases, with 13 bases between them. The CDR3 reads CATSRDPGVRTDTQYF. The CDR3 DNA reads TGTGCCACCAGCAGAGATCCGGGGGTTCGGACAGATACGCAGTATTTT.

The rearrangement uses TRBV7-9 and TRBJ2-3; no reliable D call. In germline, CDR1 is SEHNR, CDR2 FQNEAQ (reference sequence). This CDR3 is built from 14 residues. Trimming shortened V by 5 bases and J by 0 bases, and 9 bases separated the two germline ends. As DNA, the CDR3 is TGTGCCAGCAGCCGATGGCATAGCACAGATACGCAGTATTTT. Translating gives CASSRWHSTDTQYF.

On this clone itself: One end of the junction does not line up with germline, which may come from a read error. Within the sample, other DNA sequences also encode this same CDR3. This chain links TRBV9 with TRBJ2-3; 9 nucleotides match TRBD2. The CDR3 has 16 amino acids. The V gene's germline CDR1 is SGDLS and CDR2 YYNGEE. CDR3 protein: CASGSGLRGGTDTQYF. CDR3 sequence (DNA): TGTGCCAGCGGATCCGGCTTGCGGGGGGGCACGGATACGCAGTATTTT. The variable domain in full, completed from reference TRBV9 and TRBJ2-3, reads DSGVTQTPKHLITATGQRVTLRCSPRSGDLSVYWYQQSLDQGLQFLIQYYNGEERAKGNILERFSAQQFPDLHSELNLSSLELGDSALYFCASGSGLRGGTDTQYFGPGTRLTVL.

The table lists this clone with a few counts. Here the CDR3 reads CASSESQRNTIYF. CDR3 nucleotide sequence: TGCGCCAGCAGTGAGTCCCAGAGAAACACCATATATTTT. The rearrangement uses TRBV10-1 and TRBJ1-3; D is uncertain. The length of the CDR3 is 13 residues. V was clipped by 0 bases and J by 5 bases, with 5 bases between them. Germline CDR1 reads WNHNN; CDR2 reads SYGVQD (reference sequence).

V usage is TRBV18 and J usage is TRBJ2-2, with 8 positions matching TRBD1. J gave up 3 bases and V 3 bases, and 6 bases lay outside the gene matches. Germline V gene sequence: CDR1 KGHSH, CDR2 LQKENI. The CDR3 sequence is 16 residues long. CDR3 sequence: CASSPRQGMDTGELFF. CDR3 bases: TGTGCCAGCTCACCTCGACAGGGGATGGACACCGGGGAGCTGTTTTTT.

The gene calls are TRBV13 and TRBJ2-3, with TRBD2 matching over 13 bases. CDR3 size: 15 residues. The germline gives CDR1 PRHDT, CDR2 FYEKMQ (reference sequence). The junction had 5 bases not matched to a gene; V was cut back by 4 bases and J by 7 bases. The DNA of the CDR3 is TGTGCCAGCAGCTCCGGACTAGCGGGGGTGAATACGCAGTATTTT. Amino acids: CASSSGLAGVNTQYF.

The V and J genes are TRBV19 and TRBJ2-7; unclear D gene. The CDR3 covers 11 residues. The V gene's germline CDR1 is LNHDA and CDR2 SQIVND (reference sequence). The CDR3 bases are TGTGCTACCCGTTCAGGCTACGAGCAGTACTTC. It codes for CATRSGYEQYF.

The V gene is TRBV5-1, the J gene TRBJ2-2; 11 nucleotides match TRBD1. Per germline, CDR1 SGHRS and CDR2 YFSETQ. Trimming took 1 base from V and 6 from J; bases not matched to a gene: 5. The CDR3 extends over 16 amino acids. CDR3 in DNA: TGCGCCAGCAGCTTGCGGACAGGGGGCGCGTCCGGGGAGCTGTTTTTT. Its protein is CASSLRTGGASGELFF. Full variable domain (remainder filled in from reference TRBV5-1 and TRBJ2-2): KAGVTQTPRYLIKTRGQQVTLSCSPISGHRSVSWYQQTPGQGLQFLFEYFSETQRNKGNFPGRFSGRQFSNSRSEMNVSTLELGDSALYLCASSLRTGGASGELFFGEGSRLTVL.

The rearrangement uses TRBV27 and TRBJ2-5; TRBD1 agrees at 9 bases. The CDR3 extends over 17 amino acids. Germline CDR1 and CDR2: MNHEY and SMNVEV (reference sequence). With V trimmed by 6 bases and J by 5 bases, 16 bases remained unmatched. The CDR3 protein is CASSLKPPTGGAETQYF. The CDR3 bases are TGTGCCAGCAGCTTAAAACCTCCCACAGGGGGCGCCGAGACCCAGTACTTC.

V gene TRBV5-1 combines with J gene TRBJ1-1; 9 bases are shared with TRBD1. Germline V lookup: CDR1 SGHRS, CDR2 YFSETQ. The CDR3 spans 14 residues. J gave up 5 bases and V 5 bases, and 7 bases lay outside the gene matches. The CDR3: CASRDRTGVTEAFF. The CDR3 DNA is TGCGCCAGCAGGGACAGGACAGGGGTTACTGAAGCTTTCTTT.

The chain couples TRBV7-8 to TRBJ2-5; 7 bases agree with TRBD2. The length of the CDR3 is 15 residues. Germline V gene data show CDR1 as SGHVS and CDR2 as FQNEAQ. V gave up 2 bases and J gave up 4 bases; unmatched junction bases: 7. CDR3 in DNA: TGTGCCAGCAGCTTAACCCCGACTAGCAGAGAGACCCAGTACTTC. Translated, it gives CASSLTPTSRETQYF.

The gene calls are TRBV9 and TRBJ1-5, with D perhaps matching TRBD1 (6 bases). Trimming left V 4 bases short and J 2 bases short, with 16 bases between. Germline CDR1 reads SGDLS; CDR2 reads YYNGEE. CDR3 length equals 16 residues. CDR3 in DNA: TGTGCCAGCAGCCCTTATGCAGGGGACGGCAATCAGCCCCAGCATTTT. It yields the protein CASSPYAGDGNQPQHF.

The V gene is TRBV4-2, the J gene TRBJ2-2; D is undetermined. Trimming removed 2 bases at V and 5 bases at J, with 12 bases between. Germline CDR1 LGHNA, CDR2 YNFKEQ. CDR3 length: 15 residues. For the CDR3, the DNA is TGTGCCAGCAGCCAAAAGTCGGTGGTAACCGGGGAGCTGTTTTTT. This codes for CASSQKSVVTGELFF.

Turning to this clone: One end of the junction fails to match germline, which may point to a read error. The chain uses TRBV7-9 and TRBJ1-1; TRBD1 might be the D (5 bases). This CDR3 is built from 16 residues. From germline, CDR1 is SEHNR and CDR2 FQNEAQ (reference sequence). This chain's CDR3 is CSSSLPQQGYNPEAFF. The CDR3, as DNA: TGTTCCAGCAGCTTACCTCAGCAGGGATATAACCCTGAAGCTTTCTTT.

A word on this clone: Distinct nucleotide sequences in the sample also encode this CDR3. The genes are TRBV14 and TRBJ1-5; D is unresolved. This CDR3 region has 13 residues. Per the germline V gene, CDR1 is SGHDN and CDR2 is FVKESK. V lost 0 bases and J lost 7, with 7 bases in between. For the CDR3, the DNA is TGTGCCAGCAGCCAAGATCCGGGGCAGCCCCAGCATTTT. Its protein product is CASSQDPGQPQHF.

This chain links TRBV11-2 with TRBJ2-3; 8 bases match TRBD2. The CDR3 spans 15 residues. Germline trimming cut 4 bases from V and 1 base from J; bases unmatched to any gene: 4. Germline lookup yields CDR1 SGHAT and CDR2 FQNNGV. This chain's CDR3 is CASSSTSGGTDTQYF. The CDR3 bases are TGTGCCAGCAGCTCAACTAGCGGAGGCACAGATACGCAGTATTTT.

The chain uses TRBV5-1 and TRBJ2-3, with 12 bases that match TRBD2. V gave up 4 bases and J gave up 2 bases; unmatched junction bases: 5. Germline V gene lookup returns CDR1 SGHRS and CDR2 YFSETQ. The CDR3 consists of 16 residues. This CDR3 reads CASSPGTSGFTDTQYF. The CDR3 DNA sequence: TGCGCCAGCAGCCCCGGGACTAGCGGGTTCACAGATACGCAGTATTTT.

This clone was detected a few times. The chain uses TRBV4-3 and TRBJ2-3, with 10 positions matching TRBD1. From germline, CDR1 is LGHNA and CDR2 YSLEER. This CDR3 is 16 amino acids long. Unmatched junction bases numbered 4, after V lost 1 base and J lost 3 bases. The CDR3 protein is CASSQAGTGVTDTQYF. The DNA for the CDR3 is TGCGCCAGCAGCCAAGCCGGGACAGGGGTTACAGATACGCAGTATTTT.

The V call is TRBV2, the J call TRBJ2-3, with no clear D. CDR1 is SNHLY and CDR2 is FYNNEI in the germline V gene. The CDR3 sequence is 15 residues long. The V end was cut by 4 bases, the J end by 2 bases, with 13 bases between. The CDR3 DNA reads as TGTGCCAGCAGTGCTCAGGTCGGTAACACAGATACGCAGTATTTT. It specifies CASSAQVGNTDTQYF.

The rearrangement uses TRBV19 and TRBJ2-7, with 8 bases fitting TRBD2. The germline CDR1 and CDR2 sequences are LNHDA and SQIVND (reference sequence). J lost 2 bases, V lost 5 bases, and 5 bases had no gene match. This CDR3 spans 14 amino acids. The CDR3 loop reads CASSGAGGAYEQYF. CDR3 DNA: TGTGCCAGTAGTGGTGCGGGGGGAGCCTACGAGCAGTACTTC.